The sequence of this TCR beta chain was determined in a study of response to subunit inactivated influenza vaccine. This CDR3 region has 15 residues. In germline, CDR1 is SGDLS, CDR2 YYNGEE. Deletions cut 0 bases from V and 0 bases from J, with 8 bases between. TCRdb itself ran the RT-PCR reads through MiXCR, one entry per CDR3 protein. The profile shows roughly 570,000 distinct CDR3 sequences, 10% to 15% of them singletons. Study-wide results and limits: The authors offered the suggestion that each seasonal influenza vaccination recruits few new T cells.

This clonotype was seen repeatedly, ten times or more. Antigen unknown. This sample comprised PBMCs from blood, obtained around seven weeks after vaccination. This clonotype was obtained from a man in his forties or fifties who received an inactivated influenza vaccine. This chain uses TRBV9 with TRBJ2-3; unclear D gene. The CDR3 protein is CASSVAGGSTDTQYF. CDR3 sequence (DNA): TGTGCCAGCAGCGTAGCTGGCGGAAGCACAGATACGCAGTATTTT.